The next 26 T cell receptor beta chains were all read from a single sample in a study of blood T cell repertoires in COVID-19 (dated by TCRdb to 2019 to 2021). Receptor libraries were prepared by the immunoSEQ multiplex PCR assay. TCRdb provides this immuneACCESS table in a form limited to in-frame rearrangements. Some clones are lacking; in checked studies, under half of them reflect an unresolved V gene, and why the rest are absent is not known. The sample table lists roughly 65,000 clones, roughly nine tenths of them with a count of one. The top ten clones comprise about 1.3% of the sample. The sequenced sample consisted of peripheral blood. The receptors derive from a man in his sixties with acute or convalescent COVID-19.

V is TRBV9 and J is TRBJ2-1; TRBD1 matches 9 bases. Germline V lookup: CDR1 SGDLS, CDR2 YYNGEE. This CDR3 spans 13 amino acids. The ends lost 4 bases at V and 8 bases at J; junction bases unmatched: 4. The chain's CDR3 is CASSTTGGDEQFF. The DNA for the CDR3 is TGTGCCAGCAGCACGACAGGGGGAGATGAGCAGTTCTTC. Variable domain in full (rest from reference TRBV9 and TRBJ2-1): DSGVTQTPKHLITATGQRVTLRCSPRSGDLSVYWYQQSLDQGLQFLIQYYNGEERAKGNILERFSAQQFPDLHSELNLSSLELGDSALYFCASSTTGGDEQFFGPGTRLTVL.

The chain joins TRBV2 to TRBJ2-7; a weak D match, TRBD1 (6 bases). Germline loops: CDR1 SNHLY, CDR2 FYNNEI. This CDR3 region has 12 residues. Trimming pared 7 bases from V and 3 bases from J, leaving 10 bases between. The CDR3 loop is CASNLDSYEQYF. For the CDR3, the DNA is TGTGCCAGCAACCTGGACAGCTACGAGCAGTACTTC.

This clone was recorded once. V usage is TRBV5-1 and J usage is TRBJ2-3; TRBD1 aligns across 7 bases. V shed 2 bases, J shed 3 bases, and the junction held 3 bases outside the gene matches. From germline, CDR1 is SGHRS and CDR2 YFSETQ. This CDR3 is 14 amino acids long. The CDR3 DNA reads TGCGCCAGCAGCTTCAGGGACAGTACAGATACGCAGTATTTT. Protein product: CASSFRDSTDTQYF.

The rearrangement uses TRBV5-1 and TRBJ1-1; TRBD1 agrees at 10 bases. The CDR3 extends over 15 amino acids. Germline V gene lookup returns CDR1 SGHRS and CDR2 YFSETQ. With 2 bases clipped from V and 1 base from J, the junction kept 2 bases outside the gene matches. This CDR3 is CASSLRTGGNTEAFF. Written as DNA, the CDR3 is TGCGCCAGCAGCTTACGGACAGGGGGGAACACTGAAGCTTTCTTT.

The chain carries TRBV6-5 and TRBJ2-2; 9 nucleotides agree with TRBD2. The CDR3 loop spans 15 amino acids. J gave up 4 bases and V 10 bases, and 10 bases lay outside the gene matches. From germline, CDR1 is MNHEY and CDR2 SVGAGI. The CDR3 DNA is TGTGCCACCACCCCAGGAGCGGGGGGCACCGGGGAGCTGTTTTTT. Amino acid sequence: CATTPGAGGTGELFF.

This clone was seen a few times. The chain employs TRBV10-3 and TRBJ2-1; TRBD1 aligns across 9 bases. From germline, CDR1 is ENHRY and CDR2 SYGVKD. V was clipped by 6 bases and J by 10 bases; unmatched bases: 7. The CDR3 consists of 13 residues. The CDR3 DNA is TGTGCCATCAGCCCCGGGACAGGGACAGAGCAGTTCTTC. Encoded protein: CAISPGTGTEQFF.

The chain is built from TRBV3-1 (or the pseudogene TRBV3-2) and TRBJ1-5; possibly TRBD1 for D (5 bases). The CDR3 extends over 15 amino acids. Trimming removed 0 bases from V and 5 bases from J, with 11 bases in between. In germline, CDR1 is LGHDT, CDR2 YNNKEL (reference sequence). The CDR3 sequence: CASSQDATGYQPQHF. For the CDR3, the DNA is TGTGCCAGCAGCCAAGACGCTACAGGTTATCAGCCCCAGCATTTT.

This CDR3 is CASSERQGAYGYTF. The DNA of the CDR3 is TGCGCCAGCAGCGAACGACAGGGGGCTTATGGCTACACCTTC. The J gene is TRBJ1-2, the V gene TRBV5-1, with 10 bases identical to TRBD1. The CDR3 sequence is 14 residues long. The J segment lost 5 bases and the V segment lost 4 bases, leaving 5 bases of the junction unmatched. CDR1 and CDR2 from the germline V gene are SGHRS and YFSETQ.

The rearrangement uses TRBV11-2 and TRBJ2-2; TRBD1 agrees at 10 bases. The CDR3 consists of 18 residues. The V and J ends lost 4 bases and 6 bases, in that order; junction bases with no gene match: 14. CDR1 is SGHAT and CDR2 is FQNNGV in the germline V gene. The CDR3 DNA reads as TGTGCCAGCAGCTACCCGGGACAGGGGTCGTGGTATTCCGGGGAGCTGTTTTTT. It yields the protein CASSYPGQGSWYSGELFF.

The chain has TRBV29-1 and TRBJ1-2; TRBD1 agrees at 8 bases. V gave up 6 bases and J gave up 2 bases; unmatched junction bases: 11. Germline V gene lookup returns CDR1 SQVTM and CDR2 ANQGSEA. The CDR3 is 15 residues long. In DNA, the CDR3 is TGCAGCGTCGTTTTAGCGGACAGGGAAAACTATGGCTACACCTTC. Amino acids: CSVVLADRENYGYTF.

The chain has TRBV6-5 and TRBJ2-7, with D maybe TRBD1 (7 bases). This CDR3 is 15 amino acids long. Trimming cost V 6 bases and J 1 base, with 16 bases left between them. Germline V gene lookup returns CDR1 MNHEY and CDR2 SVGAGI. CDR3 sequence reads: CASRKEGAVSYEQYF. The CDR3 DNA sequence: TGTGCCAGCAGGAAGGAGGGGGCCGTTTCCTACGAGCAGTACTTC.

This rearrangement joins TRBV7-3 to TRBJ1-2, with no clear D. Trimming removed 5 bases from V and 4 bases from J, with 20 bases in between. The CDR3 runs to 16 residues. Germline CDR1 is SGHTA and CDR2 is FQGTGA. The CDR3 spells CASSPTGYMDPYGYTF. The CDR3, as DNA: TGTGCCAGCAGCCCCACGGGGTACATGGATCCCTATGGCTACACCTTC.

The genes are TRBV6-6 and TRBJ2-5; a possible D gene is TRBD1 (7 bases). From germline, CDR1 is MNHNY and CDR2 SVGAGI (reference sequence). The CDR3 consists of 12 residues. Between the trimmed V and J ends, which lost 2 bases and 11 bases, there was a span of 12 bases. The CDR3 DNA is TGTGCCAGCAGTTACCGGGGGACAGAGCAGTACTTC. As protein: CASSYRGTEQYF.

This clone turned up a few times. This rearrangement joins TRBV5-4 to TRBJ2-7, with TRBD2 matching over 7 bases. This CDR3 has 15 residues. The V gene end was trimmed by 4 bases and the J gene end by 0 bases; junction bases not matched to a gene: 7. Germline V gene lookup returns CDR1 SGHNT and CDR2 YYREEE (reference sequence). The CDR3 DNA follows: TGTGCCAGCAGCCCCAGCGGGATACTCTCCTACGAGCAGTACTTC. It yields the protein CASSPSGILSYEQYF.

V and J are TRBV10-3 and TRBJ2-2; TRBD1 might be the D (6 bases). The V end was cut by 5 bases, the J end by 2 bases, with 15 bases between. Germline CDR1 ENHRY, CDR2 SYGVKD. The CDR3 has 16 residues. CDR3 sequence: CAISTTGPPNTGELFF. The CDR3 bases are TGTGCCATCAGTACAACAGGGCCCCCAAACACCGGGGAGCTGTTTTTT.

This chain links TRBV18 with TRBJ1-2, with D maybe TRBD1 (5 bases). The CDR3 totals 17 residues. Germline V gene sequence: CDR1 KGHSH, CDR2 LQKENI. V was trimmed by 4 bases and J by 8 bases, leaving 26 bases between them. This chain's CDR3 is CASSRMAGGRGSGGYTF. CDR3 sequence (DNA): TGTGCCAGCTCACGAATGGCCGGGGGAAGGGGTTCGGGCGGCTACACCTTC.

The rearrangement uses TRBV6-6 and TRBJ1-2; D gene ambiguous. The germline gives CDR1 MNHNY, CDR2 SVGAGI (reference sequence). The CDR3 consists of 10 residues. The ends were cut back, 8 bases at V and 7 bases at J, with 8 bases in the middle. CDR3 sequence (DNA): TGTGCCAGCCAGGAGGCTGGCTACACCTTC. Its protein is CASQEAGYTF.

This clone was seen a single time. The chain has TRBV4-1 and TRBJ2-1, with 10 bases aligning to TRBD1. CDR1 MGHRA and CDR2 YSYEKL come from the germline V gene. V lost 4 bases and J lost 6; bases outside the gene matches: 6. The CDR3 runs 15 residues. CDR3 nucleotides: TGCGCCAGCAGCCTTACCGGGACAGGGGTCAATGAGCAGTTCTTC. This gives the protein CASSLTGTGVNEQFF.

The V gene is TRBV3-1 (or the pseudogene TRBV3-2), the J gene TRBJ2-4; 11 bases are a match to TRBD2. Germline CDR1 LGHDT, CDR2 YNNKEL (reference sequence). The CDR3 consists of 18 residues. With 0 bases clipped from V and 5 bases from J, the junction kept 9 bases outside the gene matches. The CDR3 DNA follows: TGTGCCAGCAGCCAAGATTATCCCCAACTAGCGGGGGAAAACATTCAGTACTTC. Translation gives CASSQDYPQLAGENIQYF.

This clone was detected only once. In DNA form, the CDR3 reads TGTGCCAGCAGCTTAGAGACAGTAAATTCACCCCTCCACTTT. Its protein product is CASSLETVNSPLHF. The rearrangement links TRBV7-9 to TRBJ1-6, with a weak D call TRBD1 (5 bases). Germline V gene data show CDR1 as SEHNR and CDR2 as FQNEAQ (reference sequence). The CDR3 is 14 amino acids. V shed 1 base and J shed 7 bases, with 8 bases lying between them.

This chain connects TRBV2 to TRBJ1-1; 7 bases are a match to TRBD1. From germline, CDR1 is SNHLY and CDR2 FYNNEI. CDR3 length: 15 residues. Trimming took 4 bases from V and 0 from J; bases not matched to a gene: 5. CDR3 sequence reads: CASSVWTGLNTEAFF. CDR3 DNA sequence: TGTGCCAGCAGTGTTTGGACAGGTCTGAACACTGAAGCTTTCTTT.

The gene calls are TRBV6-6 and TRBJ2-1, with D tentatively TRBD1 (5 bases). CDR1 is MNHNY, CDR2 SVGAGI, per germline (reference sequence). The CDR3 sequence is 13 residues long. Deletions cut 6 bases from V and 0 bases from J, with 6 bases between. The CDR3 nucleotides read TGTGCCAGCAGACAGGACTCCTACAATGAGCAGTTCTTC. This translates into CASRQDSYNEQFF.

The genes are TRBV7-2 and TRBJ1-2, with D uncertain. CDR1 is SGHTA and CDR2 is FQGNSA in the germline V gene. This CDR3 spans 13 amino acids. Trimming removed 5 bases at V and 3 bases at J, with 10 bases between. Written as DNA, the CDR3 is TGTGCCAGCAGCCCCCCCTCGTACTATGGCTACACCTTC. Protein: CASSPPSYYGYTF.

The chain uses TRBV5-1 and TRBJ1-1; TRBD1 matches at 7 bases. From germline, CDR1 is SGHRS and CDR2 YFSETQ. CDR3 length: 14 residues. The trim removed 1 base at V and 3 bases at J, leaving 3 bases unmatched. The DNA for the CDR3 is TGCGCCAGCAGCTTGACAGGGGAGTACACTGAAGCTTTCTTT. It yields the protein CASSLTGEYTEAFF.

Of note for this clone: This specimen includes other DNA sequences encoding the same CDR3. The J gene is TRBJ1-6, the V gene TRBV27; D unclear. Germline CDR1 MNHEY, CDR2 SMNVEV (reference sequence). Deletions cut 3 bases from V and 5 bases from J, with 8 bases between. CDR3 length: 14 amino acids. CDR3 sequence reads: CASSLAGHNSPLHF. In DNA, the CDR3 is TGTGCCAGCAGTTTGGCAGGCCATAATTCACCCCTCCACTTT.

The V gene is TRBV19, the J gene TRBJ2-2, with a possible D match to TRBD1 (5 bases). Deletions cut 3 bases from V and 4 bases from J, with 15 bases between. The CDR3 has 16 residues. Germline-derived CDR1 and CDR2 are LNHDA and SQIVND (reference sequence). CDR3 nucleotides: TGTGCCAGTAGTATTATGGGGCAGGGAAGCACCGGGGAGCTGTTTTTT. Protein sequence: CASSIMGQGSTGELFF.